Listed here are 20 T cell receptor beta chains from one sample, sequenced in a study of beta chain features in type 1 diabetes. Reverse transcription of all isolated RNA meant that expressed TCRB transcripts were sequenced. Here immunoSEQ multiplex PCR was the method, and the copy in TCRdb shows in-frame clones only, minus some. The sample includes under 950,000 clones, roughly 15% of them seen just once. The sample comprised naive CD4+ T cells from blood. Receptors were obtained from a woman aged 18 to 35 in good health.

The chain is built from TRBV6-5 and TRBJ2-2; no clear D gene. There are 16 residues in the CDR3. The germline V and J ends were trimmed by 2 bases and 2 bases, with 12 bases remaining between them. Germline values: CDR1 MNHEY, CDR2 SVGAGI. The DNA for the CDR3 is TGTGCCAGCAGTTACGCGGTCCAAGCTAACACCGGGGAGCTGTTTTTT. Translating gives CASSYAVQANTGELFF.

The chain recombines TRBV10-3 with TRBJ2-7, with TRBD1 as a possible D gene (6 bases). Between the trimmed V and J ends, which lost 9 bases and 2 bases, there was a span of 14 bases. Germline CDR1 and CDR2: ENHRY and SYGVKD. There are 13 residues in the CDR3. Written as DNA, the CDR3 is TGTGCCATTCTACAGGGTCCCCCCTACGAGCAGTACTTC. This encodes CAILQGPPYEQYF.

This clone was seen a handful of times. The gene calls are TRBV2 and TRBJ2-6; 7 nucleotides agree with TRBD1. V was pared by 7 bases and J by 0 bases, with 6 bases of the junction left unmatched. In germline, CDR1 is SNHLY, CDR2 FYNNEI. The CDR3 spans 16 residues. The CDR3 DNA reads TGTGCCAGCAATCTACAGGGGTTCTCTGGGGCCAACGTCCTGACTTTC. This gives the protein CASNLQGFSGANVLTF.

J is TRBJ2-5 and V is TRBV28; 7 bases line up with TRBD2. This CDR3 has 14 residues. Germline V CDR1 and CDR2: MDHEN, SYDVKM. V shed 5 bases and J 4 bases; nucleotides not matched to a gene: 7. The CDR3 spells CASSPTSVPETQYF. As DNA, the CDR3 is TGTGCCAGCAGTCCCACTAGCGTCCCAGAGACCCAGTACTTC.

This chain joins TRBV7-9 and TRBJ2-7; the match to TRBD1 covers 7 bases. CDR1 and CDR2 (germline): SEHNR, FQNEAQ (reference sequence). V lost 5 bases to trimming and J lost 1 base; unmatched junction nucleotides: 11. The CDR3 has 16 residues. CDR3 DNA sequence: TGTGCCAGCAGCCCTCACGGGACAGCTAAATCCTACGAGCAGTACTTC. This translates into CASSPHGTAKSYEQYF.

This clone occurred a few times. The chain carries TRBV4-3 and TRBJ2-1; possible D gene TRBD2, 6 bases. This CDR3 spans 16 amino acids. Germline values: CDR1 LGHNA, CDR2 YSLEER. V lost 1 base to trimming and J lost 6 bases, with 16 bases between them. CDR3 residues: CASSQAYFPGANEQFF. The CDR3 coding sequence is TGCGCCAGCAGCCAAGCGTATTTCCCGGGAGCCAATGAGCAGTTCTTC.

The chain carries TRBV7-2 and TRBJ2-7, with D perhaps matching TRBD2 (6 bases). V lost 4 bases and J 3 bases, leaving 22 bases between the germline ends. This CDR3 is built from 17 residues. CDR1 and CDR2 (germline): SGHTA, FQGNSA. The CDR3 protein is CASSSSPSGTHNYEQYF. As DNA, the CDR3 is TGTGCCAGCAGCTCTAGTCCCTCCGGGACTCACAACTACGAGCAGTACTTC.

The J gene is TRBJ2-3, the V gene TRBV2, with D hard to call. In germline, CDR1 is SNHLY, CDR2 FYNNEI. The CDR3 is 11 amino acids. V shed 8 bases and J shed 3 bases, with 6 bases lying between them. Here the CDR3 reads CASAETDTQYF. The CDR3 region has the DNA TGTGCCAGCGCCGAGACAGATACGCAGTATTTT.

This chain joins TRBV27 and TRBJ2-1; 12 bases fit TRBD2. Germline CDR1 is MNHEY and CDR2 is SMNVEV (reference sequence). Trimming cost V 3 bases and J 7 bases; bases outside gene matches: 4. The CDR3 runs 15 residues. CDR3 amino acids: CASSFRTSGVNEQFF. The CDR3 DNA follows: TGTGCCAGCAGTTTTAGGACTAGCGGGGTTAATGAGCAGTTCTTC.

This clone was recorded a few times. The V gene is TRBV7-2, the J gene TRBJ1-4; TRBD1 matches 9 bases. Germline V gene lookup returns CDR1 SGHTA and CDR2 FQGNSA. CDR3 size: 16 residues. Losses at the gene ends were 0 bases for V and 10 bases for J; bases not matched to a gene: 9. CDR3 protein: CASSLAITGGGRKLFF. The CDR3 bases are TGTGCCAGCAGCTTAGCGATCACAGGGGGCGGCCGAAAACTGTTTTTT.

This chain joins TRBV2 and TRBJ2-3; D may be TRBD2 (5 bases). The V gene's germline CDR1 is SNHLY and CDR2 FYNNEI. V dropped 4 bases and J dropped 4 bases, with 15 bases sitting between them. CDR3 size: 15 residues. The CDR3 sequence is CASSGLAMSADTQYF. As DNA, the CDR3 is TGTGCCAGCAGTGGCCTAGCCATGAGCGCAGATACGCAGTATTTT.

The V and J genes are TRBV28 and TRBJ2-5, with a weak D call TRBD1 (6 bases). This CDR3 region has 16 residues. V shed 2 bases and J shed 1 base, with 14 bases lying between them. Per the germline V gene, CDR1 is MDHEN and CDR2 is SYDVKM. The CDR3 is CASSLSPGAGQETQYF. The CDR3 DNA reads as TGTGCCAGCAGTTTAAGTCCAGGGGCTGGCCAAGAGACCCAGTACTTC. The complete variable domain, with remaining parts taken from reference TRBV28 and TRBJ2-5, reads DVKVTQSSRYLVKRTGEKVFLECVQDMDHENMFWYRQDPGLGLRLIYFSYDVKMKEKGDIPEGYSVSREKKERFSLILESASTNQTSMYLCASSLSPGAGQETQYFGPGTRLLVL.

This clone has only a few counts. Other nucleotide sequences from this sample produce the same CDR3. CDR3 region: CASSPTGGSYNEQFF. CDR3 sequence (DNA): TGTGCCAGCTCACCGACAGGGGGCTCCTACAATGAGCAGTTCTTC. The genes are TRBV18 and TRBJ2-1; 9 positions match TRBD1. Trimming removed 3 bases from V and 0 bases from J; junction bases left unmatched: 0. CDR1 is KGHSH, CDR2 LQKENI, per germline. The CDR3 runs 15 residues.

The chain links TRBV7-2 to TRBJ2-1; 10 bases line up with TRBD2. The CDR3 has 18 amino acids. Germline CDR1 and CDR2: SGHTA and FQGNSA. After removal of 5 bases from V and 7 bases from J, the junction contained 17 bases not matched to a gene. As DNA, the CDR3 is TGTGCCAGCAGCCAGACCAATCCTAGCGGGAGACGGGGTAATGAGCAGTTCTTC. Residues: CASSQTNPSGRRGNEQFF.

The V call is TRBV4-1, the J call TRBJ1-5; 9 bases are a match to TRBD1. This CDR3 has 17 amino acids. Germline lookup yields CDR1 MGHRA and CDR2 YSYEKL. Trimming cost V 4 bases and J 4 bases; bases outside gene matches: 11. The CDR3 bases are TGCGCCAGCAGCCCCAGGCCCCCTGACAGGGGGAATCAGCCCCAGCATTTT. This sequence encodes CASSPRPPDRGNQPQHF.

This clone has more than one count but fewer than ten. The chain is built from TRBV29-1 and TRBJ1-3; D perhaps matches TRBD1 (6 bases). With 3 bases removed from V and 8 bases from J, the gap between germline ends came to 17 bases. The CDR3 spans 14 residues. CDR1 is SQVTM, CDR2 ANQGSEA, per germline. The CDR3 DNA follows: TGCAGCGTTGATGGGCCAGGGGCACGACACACCATATATTTT. Amino acids: CSVDGPGARHTIYF.

V is TRBV7-8 and J is TRBJ2-1, with D possibly matching TRBD1 (5 bases). The germline V gene encodes CDR1 SGHVS and CDR2 FQNEAQ. V lost 1 base, J lost 4 bases, and 14 bases lay in between. This CDR3 is built from 16 residues. In DNA form, the CDR3 reads TGTGCCAGCAGCTTAGTTAGGGTAGGGGCTTACAATGAGCAGTTCTTC. It yields the protein CASSLVRVGAYNEQFF.

A few counts support this clone. This chain uses TRBV28 with TRBJ2-7; 7 bases match TRBD2. V lost 5 bases to trimming and J lost 4 bases; unmatched junction nucleotides: 11. This CDR3 has 15 residues. From germline, CDR1 is MDHEN and CDR2 SYDVKM. The CDR3 bases are TGTGCCAGCAGTCCCCGCGGGAGCGGAAGGTACGAGCAGTACTTC. Its protein product is CASSPRGSGRYEQYF.

V usage is TRBV28 and J usage is TRBJ2-7; weak D call: TRBD2 (6 bases). V was cut by 3 bases and J by 0 bases, with 12 bases left in between. The CDR3 loop spans 15 amino acids. Per germline, CDR1 MDHEN and CDR2 SYDVKM. CDR3 sequence reads: CASSFPHGSSYEQYF. In DNA, the CDR3 is TGTGCCAGCAGTTTTCCCCACGGGAGCTCCTACGAGCAGTACTTC.

This clone has only a few counts. This CDR3 is also generated by other DNA sequences in the sample. The rearrangement links TRBV2 to TRBJ2-7; D gene unclear. Trimming pared 6 bases from V and 3 bases from J, leaving 3 bases between. The CDR3 has 10 residues. Germline V gene data show CDR1 as SNHLY and CDR2 as FYNNEI. This chain's CDR3 is CASSLYEQYF. In nucleotides, the CDR3 is TGTGCCAGCAGCCTCTACGAGCAGTACTTC.